This paragraph reports one T cell receptor beta chain. Its antigen is undetermined. This entry is derived from a study of radiotherapy plus CTLA-4 blockade in lung cancer. Study summary: Disease control was present in 25% to 35% of patients, and objective responses in around 20%.

Findings and limits, study-wide: Following radiotherapy plus ipilimumab, tumor-derived TCR clones expanded in the blood.

CDR1 and CDR2 (germline): SGHDT, YYEEEE. V gave up 1 base and J gave up 0 bases, with 9 bases separating them. CDR3 size: 15 residues. Profiled with immunoSEQ multiplex PCR; TCRdb holds only in-frame clones, not every one. The sample lists some 60,000 clones, about three quarters occurring once. Sequenced material: peripheral blood, taken from a patient treated with radiotherapy plus ipilimumab. V is TRBV5-6 and J is TRBJ2-3; D is undetermined. This clonotype originated in a human donor with non-small cell lung cancer who had a partial response to radiotherapy plus ipilimumab. The CDR3 region has the DNA TGTGCCAGCAGCTTGTCGTACGGGAGCACAGATACGCAGTATTTT. Its translation is CASSLSYGSTDTQYF. The variable domain in full, with the rest retrieved from reference TRBV5-6 and TRBJ2-3, is DAGVTQSPTHLIKTRGQQVTLRCSPKSGHDTVSWYQQALGQGPQFIFQYYEEEERQRGNFPDRFSGHQFPNYSSELNVNALLLGDSALYLCASSLSYGSTDTQYFGPGTRLTVL.